This passage covers 21 T cell receptor beta chains from one sample sequenced in a study of T-cell reconstitution after alpha-beta-depleted transplantation in children. Library preparation (for TCRbeta) was performed with unique molecular identifiers. From the PCR reads, TCRdb called clonotypes with MiXCR, one entry per CDR3 protein. Of over 550,000 distinct CDR3 sequences in the sample, roughly 10% are singletons; the top ten hold roughly 3.9%. Sequenced here: PBMCs from the stem cell graft donor, sampled from the stem cell graft. The receptors were gathered from a human donor who donated a stem cell graft to a child with acute myeloid leukemia.

The J gene is TRBJ1-1, the V gene TRBV3-1, with no clear D. The germline V and J ends were trimmed by 1 base and 6 bases, with 18 bases remaining between them. Germline-derived CDR1 and CDR2 are LGHDT and YNNKEL (reference sequence). The length of the CDR3 is 16 residues. CDR3 residues: CASSQVTGRRAAEAFF. The CDR3 coding sequence is TGTGCCAGCAGCCAAGTCACGGGGAGACGGGCTGCTGAAGCTTTCTTT.

This clonotype was picked up a small number of times. This chain uses TRBV7-2 with TRBJ2-1; 9 positions agree with TRBD2. V lost 5 bases to trimming and J lost 3 bases; unmatched junction nucleotides: 8. The CDR3 has 16 amino acids. The germline CDR1 and CDR2 sequences are SGHTA and FQGNSA. CDR3 coding DNA: TGTGCCAGCAGCCCCACGATAGCGGGGGTCTACAATGAGCAGTTCTTC. Translating it yields CASSPTIAGVYNEQFF.

This clonotype was picked up a small number of times. The V gene is TRBV5-1, the J gene TRBJ1-5; D is unclear. Germline V gene lookup returns CDR1 SGHRS and CDR2 YFSETQ. V lost 0 bases and J 7 bases, leaving 14 bases between the germline ends. This CDR3 has 15 residues. DNA for the CDR3: TGCGCCAGCAGCTTGGGCTTCGGGGATTTACAGCCCCAGCATTTT. Residues: CASSLGFGDLQPQHF.

The rearrangement links TRBV9 to TRBJ1-3; unclear D gene. The CDR3 is made up of 14 amino acids. V lost 4 bases and J 4 bases, leaving 12 bases between the germline ends. Germline loops: CDR1 SGDLS, CDR2 YYNGEE. The chain's CDR3 is CASSPQVMGNTIYF. In nucleotides, the CDR3 is TGTGCCAGCAGCCCCCAGGTTATGGGAAACACCATATATTTT.

The chain employs TRBV30 and TRBJ2-7; D is unclear. V lost 3 bases and J lost 4, with 10 bases in between. CDR1 is GTSNPN, CDR2 SVGIG, per germline (reference sequence). This CDR3 region has 12 residues. The CDR3 spells CAWRGDLYEQYF. The CDR3 DNA follows: TGTGCCTGGAGAGGCGACTTGTACGAGCAGTACTTC.

This clonotype showed up many times. DNA for the CDR3: TGTGCCAGCAGTTTAGACAGGTTCCCAGTGAAGGGGCAGTTCTTC. Its protein product is CASSLDRFPVKGQFF. The V gene is TRBV12-3 or TRBV12-4, the J gene TRBJ2-1; tentative D call: TRBD1 (5 bases). V was shortened by 1 base and J by 12 bases, with 19 bases between the two germline ends. This CDR3 is built from 15 residues.

The chain couples TRBV28 to TRBJ2-1, with 12 nucleotides matching TRBD2. Germline lookup yields CDR1 MDHEN and CDR2 SYDVKM. The CDR3 is 17 residues long. J lost 3 bases, V lost 6 bases, and 9 bases had no gene match. The DNA for the CDR3 is TGTGCCAGCAGCCCCCCTAGCGGGAGGGCCAGCTACAATGAGCAGTTCTTC. This encodes CASSPPSGRASYNEQFF.

The sample holds a few counts of this clonotype. This chain uses TRBV29-1 with TRBJ1-1; unclear D gene. CDR3 length equals 13 residues. V lost 4 bases and J lost 0, with 9 bases in between. In germline, CDR1 is SQVTM, CDR2 ANQGSEA. Here the CDR3 DNA reads TGCAGCGTTGCGAATAGAGTGAACACTGAAGCTTTCTTT. As protein: CSVANRVNTEAFF.

In its sample, this clonotype was seen many times. The chain links TRBV12-3 or TRBV12-4 to TRBJ2-3, with D unclear. The CDR3 extends over 11 amino acids. V lost 8 bases, J lost 3 bases, and 6 bases lay in between. This CDR3 reads CASGRTDTQYF. CDR3 DNA: TGTGCCAGCGGCCGTACAGATACGCAGTATTTT.

This clonotype showed up many times. In nucleotides, the CDR3 is TGTGCCATCAGTGAGGCTATACATGGCTACACCTTC. Encoded protein: CAISEAIHGYTF. This chain uses TRBV10-3 with TRBJ1-2; D is undetermined. Germline V gene sequence: CDR1 ENHRY, CDR2 SYGVKD. CDR3 length equals 12 residues. The germline V and J ends were trimmed by 2 bases and 6 bases, with 7 bases remaining between them.

The V and J genes are TRBV4-3 and TRBJ2-2; no definite D call. V lost 1 base and J lost 2, with 5 bases in between. This CDR3 is 14 amino acids long. The V gene's germline CDR1 is LGHNA and CDR2 YSLEER. This CDR3 is CASSQGSNTGELFF. CDR3 nucleotide sequence: TGCGCCAGCAGCCAAGGCTCTAACACCGGGGAGCTGTTTTTT.

This clonotype was detected only a few times. The J gene is TRBJ2-1, the V gene TRBV14, with 11 bases identical to TRBD2. V dropped 4 bases and J dropped 2; count of bases not matched to a gene: 13. The V gene's germline CDR1 is SGHDN and CDR2 FVKESK. This CDR3 region has 19 residues. The CDR3 reads CASSLGLAVPGGTYNEQFF. The CDR3 DNA follows: TGTGCCAGCAGCCTGGGACTAGCGGTCCCGGGCGGCACCTACAATGAGCAGTTCTTC.

The chain couples TRBV20-1 to TRBJ2-5; TRBD2 matches at 8 bases. Germline loops: CDR1 DFQATT, CDR2 SNEGSKA (reference sequence). CDR3 length: 13 amino acids. V shed 6 bases and J 5 bases; nucleotides not matched to a gene: 8. For the CDR3, the DNA is TGCAGTGCCGTTAGCGGGATGGGGGAGACCCAGTACTTC. As protein: CSAVSGMGETQYF.

This clonotype occurred a few times. This chain uses TRBV20-1 with TRBJ1-1; D is undetermined. Germline V gives CDR1 DFQATT, CDR2 SNEGSKA (reference sequence). CDR3 length equals 11 residues. The V gene lost 4 bases and the J gene lost 2 bases, with 5 bases spanning the gap. CDR3 nucleotide sequence: TGCAGTGCTAAAATCAACACTGAAGCTTTCTTT. It translates to CSAKINTEAFF.

The V and J genes are TRBV27 and TRBJ1-2; no clear D. V was shortened by 5 bases and J by 4 bases, with 11 bases between the two germline ends. The CDR3 contains 13 residues. Looked up from germline, CDR1 is MNHEY and CDR2 is SMNVEV (reference sequence). CDR3 amino acids: CASSPQLAYGYTF. In nucleotides, the CDR3 is TGTGCCAGCAGTCCCCAGCTAGCCTATGGCTACACCTTC.

As regards this clonotype: This CDR3 is missing its conserved last phenylalanine or tryptophan, likely due to a read error. The chain couples TRBV6-2 or TRBV6-3 to TRBJ2-1; D is unresolved. The germline CDR1 and CDR2 sequences are MNHEY and SVGEGT. V was clipped by 2 bases and J by 6 bases, with 2 bases between them. The CDR3 covers 11 residues. CDR3 DNA sequence: TGTGCCAGCAGTTACCCCAATGAGCAGTTCTTG. Translated, it gives CASSYPNEQFL.

The gene calls are TRBV20-1 and TRBJ2-1, with D hard to call. V gave up 6 bases and J gave up 6 bases, with 15 bases separating them. Per germline, CDR1 DFQATT and CDR2 SNEGSKA (reference sequence). This CDR3 has 13 residues. The CDR3 sequence is CSAEAVVGNEQFF. The DNA of the CDR3 is TGCAGTGCCGAGGCGGTAGTCGGCAATGAGCAGTTCTTC.

Ten or more counts support this clonotype. CDR3 in amino acids: CASSPGGFSTDTQYF. The CDR3 coding sequence is TGTGCCAGCAGTCCAGGGGGCTTTAGCACAGATACGCAGTATTTT. The rearrangement joins TRBV6-1 to TRBJ2-3; 8 bases fit TRBD1. Germline-derived CDR1 and CDR2 are MNHNS and SASEGT. V gave up 5 bases and J gave up 0 bases; unmatched junction bases: 4. This CDR3 is 15 amino acids long.

The rearrangement joins TRBV7-2 to TRBJ2-3, with D maybe TRBD1 (5 bases). CDR3 size: 16 residues. Germline V CDR1 and CDR2: SGHTA, FQGNSA. V was pared by 1 base and J by 6 bases, with 17 bases between. The CDR3 protein is CASSLEGREGLDTQYF. CDR3 sequence (DNA): TGTGCCAGCAGCTTAGAGGGCAGGGAAGGGCTTGATACGCAGTATTTT.

Many counts were recorded for this clonotype. The rearrangement uses TRBV2 and TRBJ2-7; D unclear. The CDR3 is 14 residues long. In germline, CDR1 is SNHLY, CDR2 FYNNEI. V lost 6 bases and J lost 0, with 12 bases in between. The CDR3: CASSPYSTSYEQYF. The DNA for the CDR3 is TGTGCCAGCAGCCCCTATAGCACCTCCTACGAGCAGTACTTC.

The V and J genes are TRBV20-1 and TRBJ1-1; unclear D gene. With 6 bases removed from V and 1 base from J, the gap between germline ends came to 9 bases. Germline values: CDR1 DFQATT, CDR2 SNEGSKA (reference sequence). The CDR3 consists of 12 residues. The CDR3 DNA follows: TGCAGTGCCGCCGGGTCGAACACTGAAGCTTTCTTT. It yields the protein CSAAGSNTEAFF.